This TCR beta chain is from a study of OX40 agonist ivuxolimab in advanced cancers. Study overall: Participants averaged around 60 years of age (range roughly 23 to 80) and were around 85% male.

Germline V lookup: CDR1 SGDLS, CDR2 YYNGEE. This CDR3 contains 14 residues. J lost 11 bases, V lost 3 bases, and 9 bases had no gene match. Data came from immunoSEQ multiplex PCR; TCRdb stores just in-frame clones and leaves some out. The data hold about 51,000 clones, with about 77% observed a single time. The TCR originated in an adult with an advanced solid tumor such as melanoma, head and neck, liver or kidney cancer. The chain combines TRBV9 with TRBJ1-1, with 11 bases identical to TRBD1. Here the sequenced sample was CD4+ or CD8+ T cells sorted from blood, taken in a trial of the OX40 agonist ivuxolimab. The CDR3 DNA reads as TGTGCCAGCAGCGAGGGACAGGGGGTTGCGGGGGCTTTCTTT. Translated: CASSEGQGVAGAFF.